These 8 T cell receptor beta chains were all obtained from the same sample, sequenced in a study of T cells in Graves' hyperthyroidism and ophthalmopathy. The investigators amplified TCR beta CDR3 regions from RNA transcripts. The HTBI primer set served for first-round RT-PCR of the TCR CDR3. In TCRdb, the multiplex PCR reads were re-called with MiXCR into one record per CDR3 protein. The table records hundreds of thousands of distinct CDR3 sequences, over 35% of them present only once. Sample: blood. These receptors came from a man younger than 30 with Graves' hyperthyroidism.

This chain joins TRBV24-1 and TRBJ2-5, with TRBD1 matching over 9 bases. Germline V gives CDR1 KGHDR, CDR2 SFDVKD. The CDR3 has 16 residues. V lost 5 bases to trimming and J lost 5 bases; unmatched junction nucleotides: 11. CDR3 region: CATSADPGQGVETQYF. As DNA, the CDR3 is TGTGCCACCAGTGCTGACCCGGGACAGGGAGTCGAGACCCAGTACTTC.

This clonotype occurred many times. CDR3 sequence: CSADLQTLTGHYGYTF. The CDR3 nucleotides read TGCAGCGCTGACCTCCAAACATTGACAGGGCACTATGGCTACACCTTC. The chain links TRBV29-1 to TRBJ1-2; 7 positions agree with TRBD1. The CDR3 is 16 residues long. Germline V lookup: CDR1 SQVTM, CDR2 ANQGSEA. J lost 3 bases, V lost 7 bases, and 17 bases had no gene match.

The V and J genes are TRBV5-1 and TRBJ1-1; D unresolved. CDR3 length: 14 residues. V lost 1 base and J 1 base, leaving 8 bases between the germline ends. The germline gives CDR1 SGHRS, CDR2 YFSETQ. Written as DNA, the CDR3 is TGCGCCAGCAGCTTGTGGCAGGAGAACACTGAAGCTTTCTTT. Translated: CASSLWQENTEAFF.

The genes are TRBV7-2 and TRBJ2-7; D ambiguous. This CDR3 is 14 amino acids long. In germline, CDR1 is SGHTA, CDR2 FQGNSA. V lost 5 bases to trimming and J lost 3 bases, with 14 bases between them. CDR3 amino acids: CASSQDDWVYEQYF. Written as DNA, the CDR3 is TGTGCCAGCAGCCAAGACGACTGGGTCTACGAGCAGTACTTC.

Turning to this clonotype: A read error may be the cause here, since a much bigger clone is one base away. The rearrangement joins TRBV5-1 to TRBJ1-1; no clear D. Germline CDR1 reads SGHRS; CDR2 reads YFSETQ. The CDR3 runs 13 residues. DNA for the CDR3: TGCGCCAGCAGCCAAGACCCACCCCGTGAAGCTCTCTTT. Amino acid sequence: CASSQDPPREALF. Using reference TRBV5-1 and TRBJ1-1 for the parts outside the CDR3, the full variable domain is KAGVTQTPRYLIKTRGQQVTLSCSPISGHRSVSWYQQTPGQGLQFLFEYFSETQRNKGNFPGRFSGRQFSNSRSEMNVSTLELGDSALYLCASSQDPPREALFGQGTRLTVV.

This clonotype came up many times. The V and J genes are TRBV19 and TRBJ1-1, with D maybe TRBD1 (6 bases). The CDR3 is 15 amino acids. V was cut by 5 bases and J by 1 base, with 14 bases left in between. The germline gives CDR1 LNHDA, CDR2 SQIVND (reference sequence). CDR3 loop: CASSSPTGANTEAFF. The CDR3 bases are TGTGCCAGTAGTTCACCGACAGGCGCGAACACTGAAGCTTTCTTT.

The CDR3 spells CSASGSGAVETQYF. In nucleotides, the CDR3 is TGCAGTGCTTCCGGTAGCGGGGCGGTTGAGACCCAGTACTTC. The J gene is TRBJ2-5, the V gene TRBV20-1; the match to TRBD2 covers 8 bases. The CDR3 totals 14 residues. Trimming took 5 bases from V and 5 from J; bases not matched to a gene: 10. The germline V gene encodes CDR1 DFQATT and CDR2 SNEGSKA (reference sequence).

The J gene is TRBJ1-1, the V gene TRBV7-6; 7 nucleotides agree with TRBD1. Germline CDR1 SGHVS, CDR2 FNYEAQ. CDR3 length: 15 residues. V shed 5 bases and J 3 bases; nucleotides not matched to a gene: 9. CDR3 nucleotides: TGTGCCAGCAGCCCAGGACAGGCGGTCTACACTGAAGCTTTCTTT. It is translated as CASSPGQAVYTEAFF.